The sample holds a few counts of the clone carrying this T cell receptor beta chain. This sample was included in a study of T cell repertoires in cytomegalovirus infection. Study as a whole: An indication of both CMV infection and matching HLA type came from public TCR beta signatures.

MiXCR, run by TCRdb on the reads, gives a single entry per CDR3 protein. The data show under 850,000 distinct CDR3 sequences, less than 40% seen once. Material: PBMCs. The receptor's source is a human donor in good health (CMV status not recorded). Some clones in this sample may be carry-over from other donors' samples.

CDR3 protein: CSAPPSTSSSYNSPLHF. The DNA of the CDR3 is TGCAGTGCTCCCCCCAGTACCTCCAGCTCCTATAATTCACCCCTCCACTTT. The J gene is TRBJ1-6, the V gene TRBV20-1; D remains unclear. The CDR3 extends over 17 amino acids. V lost 5 bases and J lost 0, with 17 bases in between. The germline CDR1 and CDR2 sequences are DFQATT and SNEGSKA (reference sequence).